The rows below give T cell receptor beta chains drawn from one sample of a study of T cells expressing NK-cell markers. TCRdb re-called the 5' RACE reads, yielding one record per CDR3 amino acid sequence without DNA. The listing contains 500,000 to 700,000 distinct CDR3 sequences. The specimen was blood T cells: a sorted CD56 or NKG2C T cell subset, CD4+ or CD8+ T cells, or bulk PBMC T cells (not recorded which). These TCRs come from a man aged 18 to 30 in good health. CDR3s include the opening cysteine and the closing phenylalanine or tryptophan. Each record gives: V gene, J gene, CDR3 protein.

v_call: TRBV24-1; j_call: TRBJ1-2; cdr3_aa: CATSAVGGGGYTF
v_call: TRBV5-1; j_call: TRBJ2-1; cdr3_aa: CASEPGGPRNEQFF
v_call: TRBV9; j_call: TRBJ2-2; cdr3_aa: CASSATLLYTGELFF
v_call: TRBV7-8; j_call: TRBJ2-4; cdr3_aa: CASSSRRENIQYF
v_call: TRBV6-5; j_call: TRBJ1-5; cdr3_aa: CASSPPGTAAQHF
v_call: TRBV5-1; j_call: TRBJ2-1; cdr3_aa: CASSLADRELDEQFF
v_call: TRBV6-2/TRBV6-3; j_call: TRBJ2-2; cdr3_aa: CASAKAASGSGELFF
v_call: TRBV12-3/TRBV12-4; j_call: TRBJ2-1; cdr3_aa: CASSLRVGGSNEQFF
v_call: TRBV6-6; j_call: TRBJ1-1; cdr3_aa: CASIRGAGEAFF
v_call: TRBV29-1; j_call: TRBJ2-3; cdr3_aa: CSALTRPKGGTDTQYF
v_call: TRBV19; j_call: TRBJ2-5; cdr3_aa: CASSLRRAGGGETQYF
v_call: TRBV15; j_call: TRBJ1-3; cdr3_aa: CATSRDRISGNTIYF